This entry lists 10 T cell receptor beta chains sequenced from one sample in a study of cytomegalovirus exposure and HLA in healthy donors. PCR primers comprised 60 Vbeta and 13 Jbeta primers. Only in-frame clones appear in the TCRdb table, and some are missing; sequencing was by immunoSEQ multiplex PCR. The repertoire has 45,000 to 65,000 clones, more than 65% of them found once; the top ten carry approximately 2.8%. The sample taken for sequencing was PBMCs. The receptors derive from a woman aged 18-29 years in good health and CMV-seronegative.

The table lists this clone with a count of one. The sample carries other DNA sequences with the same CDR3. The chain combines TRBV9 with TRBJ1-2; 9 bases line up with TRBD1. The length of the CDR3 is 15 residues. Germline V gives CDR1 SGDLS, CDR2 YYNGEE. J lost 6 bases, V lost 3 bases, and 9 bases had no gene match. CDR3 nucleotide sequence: TGTGCCAGCAGCGACGGGACAGGGAGTTACGATGGCTACACCTTC. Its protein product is CASSDGTGSYDGYTF.

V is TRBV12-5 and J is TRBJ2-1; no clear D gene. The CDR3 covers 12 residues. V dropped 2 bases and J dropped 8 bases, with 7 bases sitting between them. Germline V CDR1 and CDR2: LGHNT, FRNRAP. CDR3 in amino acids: CASGLSFDEQFF. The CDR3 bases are TGTGCTAGTGGTTTGTCGTTCGATGAGCAGTTCTTC.

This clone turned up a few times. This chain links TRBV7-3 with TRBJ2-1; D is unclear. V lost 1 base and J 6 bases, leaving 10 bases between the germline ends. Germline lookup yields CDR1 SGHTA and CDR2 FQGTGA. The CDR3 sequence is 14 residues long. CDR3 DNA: TGTGCCAGCAGCTTAAGCGCCGCATCCAATGAGCAGTTCTTC. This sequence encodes CASSLSAASNEQFF.

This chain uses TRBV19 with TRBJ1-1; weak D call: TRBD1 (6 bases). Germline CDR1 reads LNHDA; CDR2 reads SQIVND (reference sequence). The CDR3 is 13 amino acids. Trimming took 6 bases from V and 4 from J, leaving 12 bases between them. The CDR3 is CASSSQGSTEAFF. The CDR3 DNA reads TGTGCCAGTAGCTCTCAGGGGAGCACTGAAGCTTTCTTT.

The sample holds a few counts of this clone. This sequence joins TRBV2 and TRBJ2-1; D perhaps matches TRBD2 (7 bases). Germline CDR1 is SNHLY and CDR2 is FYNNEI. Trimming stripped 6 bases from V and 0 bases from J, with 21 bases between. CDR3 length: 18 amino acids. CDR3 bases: TGTGCCAGCAGCGAGCTGGGGCGGGGGCCGAGCTCCTACAATGAGCAGTTCTTC. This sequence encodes CASSELGRGPSSYNEQFF.

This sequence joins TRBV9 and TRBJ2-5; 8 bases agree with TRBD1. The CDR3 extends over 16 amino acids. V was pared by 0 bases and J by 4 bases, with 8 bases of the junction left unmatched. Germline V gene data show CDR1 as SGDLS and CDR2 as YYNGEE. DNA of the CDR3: TGTGCCAGCAGCGTAGAGGCAGGGGGCCGTGGAGAGACCCAGTACTTC. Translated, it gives CASSVEAGGRGETQYF.

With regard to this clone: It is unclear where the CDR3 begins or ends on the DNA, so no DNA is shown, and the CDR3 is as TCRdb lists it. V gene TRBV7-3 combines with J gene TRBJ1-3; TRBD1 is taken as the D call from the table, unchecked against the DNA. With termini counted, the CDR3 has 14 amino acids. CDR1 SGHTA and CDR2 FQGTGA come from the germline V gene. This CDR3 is CASSFGAGANTVYF.

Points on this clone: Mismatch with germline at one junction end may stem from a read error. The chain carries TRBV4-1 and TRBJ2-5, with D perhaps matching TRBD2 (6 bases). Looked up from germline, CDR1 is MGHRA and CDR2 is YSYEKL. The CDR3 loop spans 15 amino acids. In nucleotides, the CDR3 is TGCGCCAGCAGTCAAGGGACTGTCCCCCAAGAGACCCAGTACTTC. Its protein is CASSQGTVPQETQYF.

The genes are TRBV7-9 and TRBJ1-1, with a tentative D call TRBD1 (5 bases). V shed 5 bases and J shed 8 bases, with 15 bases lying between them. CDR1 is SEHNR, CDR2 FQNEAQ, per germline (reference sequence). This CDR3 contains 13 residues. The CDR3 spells CASSPTRALEAFF. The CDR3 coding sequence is TGTGCCAGCAGCCCAACCAGGGCCCTAGAAGCTTTCTTT.

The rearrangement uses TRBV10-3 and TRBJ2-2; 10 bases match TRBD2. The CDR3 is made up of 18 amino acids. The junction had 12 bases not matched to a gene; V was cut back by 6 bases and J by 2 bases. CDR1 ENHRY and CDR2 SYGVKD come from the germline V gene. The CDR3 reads CAISIIDIAGGNTGELFF. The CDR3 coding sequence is TGTGCCATCAGCATAATCGACATAGCGGGAGGAAACACCGGGGAGCTGTTTTTT.